This entry concerns a single T cell receptor (beta chain). The sample comes from a study of T cells expressing NK-cell markers. At the level of the study: Sorted CD3+CD56+NKG2C+, CD3+CD56+NKG2C- and CD3+CD56-NKG2C+ T-cell subsets were beta-chain profiled. The authors sequenced eight donors, of whom seven were HCMV-seropositive and one was seronegative.

This CDR3 has 14 amino acids. CDR1 is MNHEY, CDR2 SVGEGT, per germline. The TCR beta cDNA came from 5'RACE template switching with UMIs. One entry per CDR3 protein, without DNA, is what TCRdb gives after re-calling the 5' RACE reads. The sample totals about half a million distinct CDR3 sequences. This chain links TRBV6-2 or TRBV6-3 with TRBJ2-7. The sequencing sample was made of blood T cells: a sorted CD56 or NKG2C T cell subset, CD4+ or CD8+ T cells, or bulk PBMC T cells (not recorded which). The clonotype was recovered from a woman in her fifties or sixties in good health. The CDR3 protein is CASSYAEFSGEQYF.